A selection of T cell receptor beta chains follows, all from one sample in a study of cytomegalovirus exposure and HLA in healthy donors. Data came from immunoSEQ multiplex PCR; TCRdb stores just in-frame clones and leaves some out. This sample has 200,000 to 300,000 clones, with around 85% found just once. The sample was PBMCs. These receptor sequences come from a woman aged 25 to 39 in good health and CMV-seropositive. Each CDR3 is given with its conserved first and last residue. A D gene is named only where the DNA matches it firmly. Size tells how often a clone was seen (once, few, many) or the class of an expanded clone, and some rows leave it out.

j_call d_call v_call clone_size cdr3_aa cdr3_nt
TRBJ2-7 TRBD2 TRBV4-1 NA CASSLAGEHYEQYF TGCGCCAGCAGCCTAGCGGGAGAACACTACGAGCAGTACTTC
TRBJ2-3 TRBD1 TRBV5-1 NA CASSLATGPDTQYF TGCGCCAGCAGCTTGGCGACAGGGCCCGATACGCAGTATTTT
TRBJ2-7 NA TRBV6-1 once CASSEQGYEQYF TGTGCCAGCAGTGAACAGGGGTACGAGCAGTACTTC
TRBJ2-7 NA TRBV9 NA CASSPRGASSYEQYF TGTGCCAGCAGCCCCCGAGGAGCTAGCTCCTACGAGCAGTACTTC
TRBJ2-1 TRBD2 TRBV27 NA CASKVSGGGAYNEQFF TGTGCCAGCAAAGTAAGCGGGGGAGGGGCCTACAATGAGCAGTTCTTC
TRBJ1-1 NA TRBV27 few CASSYDIGRTEAFF TGTGCCAGCAGCTACGACATTGGGAGGACTGAAGCTTTCTTT
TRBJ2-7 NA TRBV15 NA CATSRDRHGGPPYEQYF TGTGCCACCAGCAGAGATAGGCACGGAGGCCCCCCCTACGAGCAGTACTTC
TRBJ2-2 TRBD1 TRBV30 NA CAWSVRNRGRSGELFF TGTGCCTGGAGTGTTAGGAACAGGGGGCGCTCGGGGGAGCTGTTTTTT
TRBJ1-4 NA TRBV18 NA CASSPYGGEKLFF TGTGCCAGCTCACCTTATGGGGGGGAAAAACTGTTTTTT
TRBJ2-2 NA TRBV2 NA CASSAKEVGELFF TGTGCCAGCAGTGCTAAGGAGGTCGGGGAGCTGTTTTTT
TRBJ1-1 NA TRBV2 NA CAKQTVQLLNTEAFF TGTGCCAAACAGACAGTGCAACTATTGAACACTGAAGCTTTCTTT
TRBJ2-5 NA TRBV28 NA CASSLGLGSAPETQYF TGTGCCAGCAGTTTAGGTCTGGGGAGCGCCCCAGAGACCCAGTACTTC
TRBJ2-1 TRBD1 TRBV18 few CASSPDREAYNEQFF TGTGCCAGCTCACCGGACAGGGAGGCCTACAATGAGCAGTTCTTC
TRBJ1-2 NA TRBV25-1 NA CASRESGAKYGYTF TGTGCCAGCAGGGAATCAGGGGCCAAGTATGGCTACACCTTC
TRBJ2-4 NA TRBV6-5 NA CASSYAGGPGIQYF TGTGCCAGCAGTTACGCAGGGGGGCCCGGCATTCAGTACTTC
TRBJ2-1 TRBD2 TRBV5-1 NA CASSLPGTSDYNEQFF TGCGCCAGCAGCTTACCAGGAACTAGCGACTACAATGAGCAGTTCTTC
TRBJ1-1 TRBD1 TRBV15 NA CATSRGQGAIEAFF TGTGCCACCAGCAGGGGACAGGGGGCTATTGAAGCTTTCTTT
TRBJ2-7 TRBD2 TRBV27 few CASYGLAGREQYF TGTGCCAGCTACGGACTAGCGGGACGGGAGCAGTACTTC
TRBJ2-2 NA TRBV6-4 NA CASKVYAGNTGELFF TGTGCCAGCAAAGTTTACGCGGGCAACACCGGGGAGCTGTTTTTT
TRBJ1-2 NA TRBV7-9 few CASSQKGGALHGYTF TGTGCCAGCAGCCAGAAGGGCGGGGCACTTCATGGCTACACCTTC
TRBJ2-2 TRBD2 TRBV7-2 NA CASSKPGLADNTGELFF TGTGCCAGCAGCAAGCCCGGTCTAGCGGATAACACCGGGGAGCTGTTTTTT
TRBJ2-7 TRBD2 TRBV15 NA CATSRDGLALSYEQYF TGTGCCACCAGCAGAGATGGACTAGCGCTCTCCTACGAGCAGTACTTC
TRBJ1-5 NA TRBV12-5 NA CASGFGDNQPQHF TGTGCTAGTGGTTTCGGTGACAATCAGCCCCAGCATTTT
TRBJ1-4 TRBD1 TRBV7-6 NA CASSRTGQGASFPTNEKLFF TGTGCCAGCAGCCGCACCGGACAGGGGGCTAGTTTCCCTACTAATGAAAAACTGTTTTTT
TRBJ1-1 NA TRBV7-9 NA CASSFGQGGTEAFF TGTGCCAGCAGCTTCGGGCAGGGTGGGACTGAAGCTTTCTTT
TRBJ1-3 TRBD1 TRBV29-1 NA CSAKTGLTDTIYF TGCAGCGCCAAGACAGGGTTGACTGACACCATATATTTT
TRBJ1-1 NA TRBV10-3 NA CAIRPIQGGMNTEAFF TGTGCCATCAGGCCCATCCAGGGTGGTATGAACACTGAAGCTTTCTTT
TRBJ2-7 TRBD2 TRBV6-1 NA CASSEAPTSGYEQYF TGTGCCAGCAGTGAAGCCCCGACTAGCGGCTACGAGCAGTACTTC
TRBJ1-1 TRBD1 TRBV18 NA CASSARDRSDMNTEAFF TGTGCCAGCTCCGCCCGGGACAGGTCCGATATGAACACTGAAGCTTTCTTT
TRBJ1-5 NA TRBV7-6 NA CASSAGTGGGQPQHF TGTGCCAGCAGCGCAGGAACAGGCGGGGGTCAGCCCCAGCATTTT
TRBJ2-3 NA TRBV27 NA CASSLGATTTDTQYF TGTGCCAGCAGTTTGGGGGCTACCACCACAGATACGCAGTATTTT
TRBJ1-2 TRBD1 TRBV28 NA CASSLSGQIYGYTF TGTGCCAGCAGTTTATCGGGACAGATCTATGGCTACACCTTC
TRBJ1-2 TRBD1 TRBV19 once CASRGQGIYGYTF TGTGCCAGTAGGGGACAGGGTATATATGGCTACACCTTC
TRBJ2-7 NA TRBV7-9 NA CASSLMGGVYEQYF TGTGCCAGCAGCTTAATGGGGGGAGTCTACGAGCAGTACTTC
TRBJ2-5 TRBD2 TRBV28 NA CASSWSWPGLGKETQYF TGTGCCAGCAGCTGGTCTTGGCCGGGACTAGGAAAAGAGACCCAGTACTTC
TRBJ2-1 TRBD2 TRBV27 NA CASRTSAYNEQFF TGTGCCAGCCGGACTAGCGCCTACAATGAGCAGTTCTTC
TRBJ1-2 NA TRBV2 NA CASSEADSYYGYTF TGTGCCAGCAGTGAAGCAGACAGTTACTATGGCTACACCTTC
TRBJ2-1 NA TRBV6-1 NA CASSEWLAYYNEQFF TGTGCCAGCAGTGAATGGTTAGCTTACTACAATGAGCAGTTCTTC
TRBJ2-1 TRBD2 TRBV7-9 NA CASSPPSGRATEQFF TGTGCCAGCAGCCCTCCTAGCGGGAGGGCCACTGAGCAGTTCTTC
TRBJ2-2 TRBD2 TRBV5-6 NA CASSLGLAGVRGTGELFF TGTGCCAGCAGCTTGGGACTAGCGGGAGTACGGGGGACCGGGGAGCTGTTTTTT
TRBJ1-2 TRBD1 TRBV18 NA CASSPPDRAGGYTF TGTGCCAGCTCACCACCTGACAGGGCGGGAGGCTACACCTTC
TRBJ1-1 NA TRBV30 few CAWSVRQGSTEAFF TGTGCCTGGAGTGTACGGCAGGGGAGCACTGAAGCTTTCTTT
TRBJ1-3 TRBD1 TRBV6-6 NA CASSSGQTLAGNTIYF TGTGCCAGCAGCTCGGGACAGACTTTAGCTGGAAACACCATATATTTT
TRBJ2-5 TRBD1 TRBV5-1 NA CASSKIGTAQETQYF TGCGCCAGCAGCAAGATTGGGACAGCGCAAGAGACCCAGTACTTC
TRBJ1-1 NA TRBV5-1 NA CASSGQMNTEAFF TGCGCCAGCTCGGGTCAAATGAACACTGAAGCTTTCTTT
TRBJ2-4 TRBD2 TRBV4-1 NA CASSQDLPGTSGRNIQYF TGCGCCAGCAGCCAAGATCTACCCGGGACTAGCGGGAGAAACATTCAGTACTTC
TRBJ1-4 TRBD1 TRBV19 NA CASRDRGSTNEKLFF TGTGCCAGTAGGGACAGGGGCTCAACTAATGAAAAACTGTTTTTT
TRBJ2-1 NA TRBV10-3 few CAITPTTTLGNEQFF TGTGCCATCACTCCGACTACAACACTTGGGAATGAGCAGTTCTTC
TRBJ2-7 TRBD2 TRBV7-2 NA CASSSTSGRHEQYF TGTGCCAGCAGCTCGACTAGCGGGAGGCACGAGCAGTACTTC
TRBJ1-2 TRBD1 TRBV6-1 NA CASRDRGRWYGYTF TGTGCCAGCAGAGACAGGGGGCGCTGGTATGGCTACACCTTC
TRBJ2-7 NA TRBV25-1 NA CASSEMGAIEQYF TGTGCCAGCAGTGAAATGGGGGCTATCGAGCAGTACTTC